The 5 T cell receptor beta chains presented below share a single source sample, sequenced in a study of T cells in localized non-small cell lung cancer. Sequencing used immunoSEQ multiplex PCR; TCRdb keeps in-frame clones, though not all of them. The sample lists about 41,000 clones; 65% to 90% were seen once. The specimen was PBMCs, collected before any cancer treatment. These receptors were obtained from a man aged 40-75 years with stage II lung adenocarcinoma.

The CDR3 coding sequence is TGTGCCAGCAGCTTTCTAGCGGGAGGCCTTTACAATGAGCAGTTCTTC. Its translation is CASSFLAGGLYNEQFF. The genes are TRBV5-4 and TRBJ2-1; 11 positions match TRBD2. The V gene end was trimmed by 2 bases and the J gene end by 4 bases; junction bases not matched to a gene: 5. The CDR3 contains 16 residues. Germline CDR1 reads SGHNT; CDR2 reads YYREEE (reference sequence).

In this sample, this clone turned up once. The V and J genes are TRBV15 and TRBJ2-7; TRBD1 aligns across 11 bases. The CDR3 contains 15 residues. CDR1 and CDR2 from the germline V gene are LNHNV and YYDKDF (reference sequence). V shed 5 bases, J shed 3 bases, and the junction held 6 bases outside the gene matches. CDR3 region: CATSPRDRGVYEQYF. The CDR3 DNA sequence: TGTGCCACCAGCCCCCGGGACAGGGGGGTCTACGAGCAGTACTTC.

This chain connects TRBV19 to TRBJ2-7; TRBD1 agrees at 7 bases. Per the germline V gene, CDR1 is LNHDA and CDR2 is SQIVND (reference sequence). The CDR3 extends over 14 amino acids. V was clipped by 3 bases and J by 0 bases; unmatched bases: 2. The CDR3 DNA reads as TGTGCCAGTAGTATCGGGACAGCCTCCTACGAGCAGTACTTC. Translated, it gives CASSIGTASYEQYF.

The V call is TRBV6-1, the J call TRBJ1-5; D might be TRBD1 (6 bases). The CDR3 runs 14 residues. Germline V gives CDR1 MNHNS, CDR2 SASEGT. Trimming stripped 3 bases from V and 9 bases from J, with 15 bases between. The CDR3, as DNA: TGTGCCAGCAGTGATGGGGGCCCCCCTTTGCCCCAGCATTTT. It translates to CASSDGGPPLPQHF.

The rearrangement links TRBV28 to TRBJ1-2; D possibly corresponds to TRBD1 (5 bases). This CDR3 contains 13 residues. Germline CDR1 reads MDHEN; CDR2 reads SYDVKM. V lost 4 bases and J 8 bases, leaving 14 bases between the germline ends. For the CDR3, the DNA is TGTGCCAGCAGTTCCCGGGGGGGGTTGGGCTACACCTTC. Encoded protein: CASSSRGGLGYTF.